This TCR beta chain was retrieved from a study of cytomegalovirus exposure and HLA in healthy donors. In germline, CDR1 is MNHNY, CDR2 SVGAGI (reference sequence). V trimming: 7 bases; J trimming: 8 bases; junction bases outside the gene matches: 11. The CDR3 runs 14 residues. PCR employed 60 Vbeta and 13 Jbeta primers. Sequenced by immunoSEQ multiplex PCR; TCRdb stores in-frame clones only, minus some. The data show under 200,000 clones, over 70% seen once. Material for sequencing was PBMCs. The receptor comes from a woman aged 50 to 60 in good health and CMV-seropositive. The chain uses TRBV6-6 and TRBJ1-1; 9 bases are a match to TRBD1. CDR3 nucleotides: TGTGCCAGCACCCGGGACAGGGCTTCCCTCGAAGCTTTCTTT. Amino acids: CASTRDRASLEAFF.